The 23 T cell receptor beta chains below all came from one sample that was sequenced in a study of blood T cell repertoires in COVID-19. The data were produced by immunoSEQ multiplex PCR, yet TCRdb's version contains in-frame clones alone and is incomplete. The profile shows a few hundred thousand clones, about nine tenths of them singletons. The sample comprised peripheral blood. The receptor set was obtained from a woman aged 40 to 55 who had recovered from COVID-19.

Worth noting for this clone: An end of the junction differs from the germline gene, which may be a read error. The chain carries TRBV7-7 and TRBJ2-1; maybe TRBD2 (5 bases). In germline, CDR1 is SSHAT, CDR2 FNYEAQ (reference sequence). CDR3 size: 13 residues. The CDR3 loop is CASSLRLASEQFF. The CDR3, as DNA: TGTGCTAGCAGCTTAAGGCTAGCTTCTGAGCAGTTCTTC.

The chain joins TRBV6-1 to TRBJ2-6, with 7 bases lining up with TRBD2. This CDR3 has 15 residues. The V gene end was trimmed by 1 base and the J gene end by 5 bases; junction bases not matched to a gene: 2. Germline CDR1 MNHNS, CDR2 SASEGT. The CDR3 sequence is CASSEGEGWANVLTF. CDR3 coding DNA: TGTGCCAGCAGTGAAGGGGAGGGATGGGCCAACGTCCTGACTTTC.

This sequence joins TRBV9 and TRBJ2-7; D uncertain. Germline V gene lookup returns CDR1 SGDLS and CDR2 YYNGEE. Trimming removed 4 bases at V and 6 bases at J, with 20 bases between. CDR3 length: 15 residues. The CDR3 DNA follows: TGTGCCAGCAGCAAAACACTTAGAGGCCCCGCCGAGCAGTACTTC. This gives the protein CASSKTLRGPAEQYF.

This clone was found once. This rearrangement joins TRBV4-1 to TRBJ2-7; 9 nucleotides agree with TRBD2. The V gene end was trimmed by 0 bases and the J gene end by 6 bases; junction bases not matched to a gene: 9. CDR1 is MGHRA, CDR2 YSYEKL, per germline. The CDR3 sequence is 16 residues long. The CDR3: CASSQDWAGGPREQYF. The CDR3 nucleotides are TGCGCCAGCAGCCAAGATTGGGCGGGAGGGCCCCGCGAGCAGTACTTC.

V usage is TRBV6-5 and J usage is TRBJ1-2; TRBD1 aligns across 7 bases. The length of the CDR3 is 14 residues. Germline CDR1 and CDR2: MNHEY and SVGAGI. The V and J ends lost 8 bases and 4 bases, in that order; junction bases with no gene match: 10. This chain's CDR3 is CASSTGGGGYGYTF. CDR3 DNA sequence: TGTGCCAGCTCAACGGGAGGGGGCGGCTATGGCTACACCTTC.

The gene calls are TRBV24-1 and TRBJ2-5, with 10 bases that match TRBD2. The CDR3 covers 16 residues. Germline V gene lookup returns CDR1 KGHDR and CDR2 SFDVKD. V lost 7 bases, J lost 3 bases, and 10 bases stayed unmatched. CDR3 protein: CATSLGGLAMEETQYF. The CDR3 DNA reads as TGTGCCACCAGCCTAGGGGGACTAGCGATGGAAGAGACCCAGTACTTC.

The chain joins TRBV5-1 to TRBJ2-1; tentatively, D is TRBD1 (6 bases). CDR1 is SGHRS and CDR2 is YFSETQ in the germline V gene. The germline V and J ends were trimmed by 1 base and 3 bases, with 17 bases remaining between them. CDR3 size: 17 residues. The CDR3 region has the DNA TGCGCCAGCAGCTTGTTGGGGGCACCCCCCCTCTACAATGAGCAGTTCTTC. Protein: CASSLLGAPPLYNEQFF.

Here the CDR3 reads CATTGGPTSGFTDTQYF. The CDR3 DNA sequence: TGTGCCACCACCGGGGGACCGACTAGCGGCTTCACAGATACGCAGTATTTT. This rearrangement joins TRBV2 to TRBJ2-3; 9 bases agree with TRBD2. The CDR3 is 17 residues long. Trimming took 10 bases from V and 2 from J; bases not matched to a gene: 16. Germline V gene sequence: CDR1 SNHLY, CDR2 FYNNEI.

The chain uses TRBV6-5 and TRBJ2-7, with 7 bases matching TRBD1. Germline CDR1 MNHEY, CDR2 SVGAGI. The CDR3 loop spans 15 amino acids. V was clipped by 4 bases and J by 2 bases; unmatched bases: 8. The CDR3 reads CASSFSNTGAYEQYF. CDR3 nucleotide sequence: TGTGCCAGCAGTTTCAGCAACACAGGGGCCTACGAGCAGTACTTC.

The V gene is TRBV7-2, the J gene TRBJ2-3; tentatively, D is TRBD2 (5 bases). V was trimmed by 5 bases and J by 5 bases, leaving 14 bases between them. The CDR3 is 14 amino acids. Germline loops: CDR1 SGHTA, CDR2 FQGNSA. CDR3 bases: TGTGCCAGCAGCAACTATCCCGGGGAAGATACGCAGTATTTT. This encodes CASSNYPGEDTQYF.

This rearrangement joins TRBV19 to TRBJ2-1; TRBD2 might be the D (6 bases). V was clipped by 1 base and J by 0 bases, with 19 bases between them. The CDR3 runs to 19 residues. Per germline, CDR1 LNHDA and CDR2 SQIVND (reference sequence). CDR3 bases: TGTGCCAGTAGTATAGTCGGCGGCGGGGCAGCTAGCTCCTACAATGAGCAGTTCTTC. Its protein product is CASSIVGGGAASSYNEQFF.

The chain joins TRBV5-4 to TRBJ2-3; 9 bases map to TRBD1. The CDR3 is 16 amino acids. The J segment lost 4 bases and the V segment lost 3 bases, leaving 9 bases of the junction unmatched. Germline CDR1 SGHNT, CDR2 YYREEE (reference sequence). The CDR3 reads CASSSPGQGPPDTQYF. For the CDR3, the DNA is TGTGCCAGCAGCTCTCCGGGACAGGGCCCACCAGATACGCAGTATTTT. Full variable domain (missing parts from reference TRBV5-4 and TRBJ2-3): ETGVTQSPTHLIKTRGQQVTLRCSSQSGHNTVSWYQQALGQGPQFIFQYYREEENGRGNFPPRFSGLQFPNYSSELNVNALELDDSALYLCASSSPGQGPPDTQYFGPGTRLTVL.

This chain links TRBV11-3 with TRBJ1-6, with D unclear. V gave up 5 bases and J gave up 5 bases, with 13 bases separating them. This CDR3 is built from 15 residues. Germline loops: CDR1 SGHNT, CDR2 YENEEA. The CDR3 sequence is CASSREGTNNSPLHF. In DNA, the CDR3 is TGTGCCAGCAGCCGAGAGGGCACCAATAATTCACCCCTCCACTTT.

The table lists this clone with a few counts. CDR3 coding DNA: TGCAGTGCTAGTAATTTTCGGGTTCGCCTGTCCTACGAGCAGTACTTC. It specifies CSASNFRVRLSYEQYF. The chain combines TRBV20-1 with TRBJ2-7; D is unclear. Germline CDR1 is DFQATT and CDR2 is SNEGSKA (reference sequence). The CDR3 is made up of 16 amino acids. Trimming removed 3 bases from V and 1 base from J, with 19 bases in between.

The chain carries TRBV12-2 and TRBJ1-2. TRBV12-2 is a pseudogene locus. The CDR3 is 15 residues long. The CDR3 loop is CASRLTACGNYGYTF. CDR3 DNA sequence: TGTGCAAGTCGCTTAACGGCGTGCGGAAACTATGGCTACACCTTC.

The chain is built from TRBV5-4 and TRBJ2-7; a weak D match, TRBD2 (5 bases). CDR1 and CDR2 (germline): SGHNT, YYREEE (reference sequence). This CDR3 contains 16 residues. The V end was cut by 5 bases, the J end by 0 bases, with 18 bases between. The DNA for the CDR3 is TGTGCCAGCAGGGGTGCCCGGACTCCTAACTCCTACGAGCAGTACTTC. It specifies CASRGARTPNSYEQYF.

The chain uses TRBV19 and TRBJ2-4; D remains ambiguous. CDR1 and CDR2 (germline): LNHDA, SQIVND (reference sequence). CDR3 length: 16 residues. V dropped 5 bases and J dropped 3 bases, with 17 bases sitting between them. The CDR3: CASSSTWKADKNIQYF. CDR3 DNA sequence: TGTGCCAGTAGTTCAACCTGGAAGGCGGACAAAAACATTCAGTACTTC. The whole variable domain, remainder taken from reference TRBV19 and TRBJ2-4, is DGGITQSPKYLFRKEGQNVTLSCEQNLNHDAMYWYRQDPGQGLRLIYYSQIVNDFQKGDIAEGYSVSREKKESFPLTVTSAQKNPTAFYLCASSSTWKADKNIQYFGAGTRLSVL.

The CDR3 loop reads CASSKAEGYGGGRTNQPQHF. In DNA form, the CDR3 reads TGTGCCAGCAGCAAAGCGGAAGGCTATGGCGGGGGTAGGACCAATCAGCCCCAGCATTTT. The rearrangement links TRBV21-1 to TRBJ1-5. TRBV21-1 is shown as a pseudogene. This CDR3 is built from 20 residues.

The CDR3 protein is CASSFRGDPYNEQFF. In nucleotides, the CDR3 is TGTGCCAGCAGTTTCCGGGGGGATCCCTACAATGAGCAGTTCTTC. The chain carries TRBV27 and TRBJ2-1; the match to TRBD2 covers 7 bases. CDR3 length equals 15 residues. The trim removed 3 bases at V and 2 bases at J, leaving 4 bases unmatched. CDR1 is MNHEY and CDR2 is SMNVEV in the germline V gene (reference sequence).

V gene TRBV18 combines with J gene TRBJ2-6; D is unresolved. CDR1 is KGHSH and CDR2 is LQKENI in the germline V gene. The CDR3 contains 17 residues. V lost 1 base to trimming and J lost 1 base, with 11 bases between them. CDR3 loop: CASSPLKADSGANVLTF. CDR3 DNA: TGTGCCAGCTCACCACTTAAGGCGGATTCTGGGGCCAACGTCCTGACTTTC. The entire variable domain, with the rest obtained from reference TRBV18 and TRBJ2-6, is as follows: NAGVMQNPRHLVRRRGQEARLRCSPMKGHSHVYWYRQLPEEGLKFMVYLQKENIIDESGMPKERFSAEFPKEGPSILRIQQVVRGDSAAYFCASSPLKADSGANVLTFGAGSRLTVL.

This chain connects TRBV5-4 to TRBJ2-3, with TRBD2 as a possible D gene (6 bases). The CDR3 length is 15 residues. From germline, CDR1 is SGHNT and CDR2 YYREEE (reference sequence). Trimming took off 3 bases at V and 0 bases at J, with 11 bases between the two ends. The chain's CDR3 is CASSSKTRSTDTQYF. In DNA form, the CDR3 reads TGTGCCAGCAGCTCGAAGACTAGAAGCACAGATACGCAGTATTTT.

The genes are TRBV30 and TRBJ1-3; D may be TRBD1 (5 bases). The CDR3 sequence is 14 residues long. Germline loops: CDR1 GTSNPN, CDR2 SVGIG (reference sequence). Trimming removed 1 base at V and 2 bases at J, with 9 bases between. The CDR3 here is CAWSAPGAGNTIYF. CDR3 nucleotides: TGTGCCTGGAGTGCCCCGGGGGCTGGAAACACCATATATTTT.

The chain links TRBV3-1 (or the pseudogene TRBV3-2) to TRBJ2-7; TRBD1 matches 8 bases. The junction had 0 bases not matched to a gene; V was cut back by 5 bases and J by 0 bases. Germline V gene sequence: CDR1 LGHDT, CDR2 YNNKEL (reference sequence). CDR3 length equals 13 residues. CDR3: CASSGQGSYEQYF. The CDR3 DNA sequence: TGTGCCAGCAGCGGACAGGGCTCCTACGAGCAGTACTTC.